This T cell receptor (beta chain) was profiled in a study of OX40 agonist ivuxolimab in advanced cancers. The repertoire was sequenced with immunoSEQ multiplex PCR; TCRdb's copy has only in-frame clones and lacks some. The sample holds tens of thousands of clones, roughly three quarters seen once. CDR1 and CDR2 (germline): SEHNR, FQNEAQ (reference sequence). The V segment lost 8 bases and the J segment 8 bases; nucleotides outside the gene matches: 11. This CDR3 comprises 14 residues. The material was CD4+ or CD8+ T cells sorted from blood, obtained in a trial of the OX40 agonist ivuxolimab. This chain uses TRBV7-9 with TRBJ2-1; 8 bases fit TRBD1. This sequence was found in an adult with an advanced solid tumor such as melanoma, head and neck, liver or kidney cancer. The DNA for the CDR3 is TGTGCCAGCGTACTGGACAGGGTAGACGATGAGCAGTTCTTC. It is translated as CASVLDRVDDEQFF.